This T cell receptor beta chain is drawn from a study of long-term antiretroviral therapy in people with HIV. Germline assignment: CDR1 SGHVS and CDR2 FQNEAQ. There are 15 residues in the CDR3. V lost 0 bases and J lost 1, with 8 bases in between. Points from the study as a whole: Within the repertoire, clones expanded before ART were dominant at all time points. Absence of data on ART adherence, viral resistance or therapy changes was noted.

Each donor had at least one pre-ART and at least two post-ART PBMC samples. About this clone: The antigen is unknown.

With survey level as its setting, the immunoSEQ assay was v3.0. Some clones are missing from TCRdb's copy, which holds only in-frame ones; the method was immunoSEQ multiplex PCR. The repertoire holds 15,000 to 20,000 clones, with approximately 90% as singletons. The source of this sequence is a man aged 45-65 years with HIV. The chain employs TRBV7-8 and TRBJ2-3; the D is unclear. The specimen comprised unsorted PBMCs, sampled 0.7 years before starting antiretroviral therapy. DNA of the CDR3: TGTGCCAGCAGCTTAGCATTCCACCGCACAGATACGCAGTATTTT. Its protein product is CASSLAFHRTDTQYF. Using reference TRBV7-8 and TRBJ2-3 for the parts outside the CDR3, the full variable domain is GAGVSQSPRYKVAKRGQDVALRCDPISGHVSLFWYQQALGQGPEFLTYFQNEAQLDKSGLPSDRFFAERPEGSVSTLKIQRTQQEDSAVYLCASSLAFHRTDTQYFGPGTRLTVL.